The sequence of this T cell receptor beta chain was determined in a study of cytomegalovirus exposure and HLA in healthy donors. Use of 60 Vbeta and 13 Jbeta primers characterized the PCR. The data were produced by immunoSEQ multiplex PCR, yet TCRdb's version contains in-frame clones alone and is incomplete. Listed are 200,000 to 250,000 clones; roughly 0.98% falls within the top ten. A remark on this clone: What it recognizes is unknown.

This CDR3 comprises 14 residues. The germline V gene has CDR1 MDHEN and CDR2 SYDVKM. Study-wide results and caveats: A later analysis by the authors found several of the most significant clusters apparently linked to common viral pathogens.

The chain combines TRBV28 with TRBJ2-5, with 7 nucleotides matching TRBD2. The DNA end favors TRBJ2-7, so the J call may be wrong. The sequenced sample consisted of PBMCs. The source is a woman under 40 in good health and CMV-seropositive. In DNA form, the CDR3 reads TGTGCCAGCATTAGGAGAGGACTAGACTCCGAGCAGTACTTC. Translating gives CASIRRGLDSEQYF.